This paragraph reports one T cell receptor beta chain. This entry comes from a study of blood T cell repertoires in COVID-19. As for the study in general: Whether acute or convalescent, the COVID-19 samples came from the United States, Italy and Spain. PBMCs, B-cell-depleted T cells, or T cells were the source of the cDNA or gDNA that made up the material.

Methods used by the authors: Amplification from reference gene primers served as the basis for estimated nucleated cell counts. Sequencing was performed with immunoSEQ multiplex PCR; in TCRdb, only in-frame clones are kept and a portion is missing. That table supplies the V and J calls and clone size; D and trimming were determined from the DNA. The data hold roughly 220,000 clones, with more than 80% observed a single time. Seattle patients were enrolled while actively infected and followed longitudinally. This TCR came from a woman of 80 years or more with COVID-19, enrolled during active disease. Sequenced sample: peripheral blood.

The CDR3 DNA follows: TGTGCCAGCAGCGTAGGCCAGGGTGGCATTCTGAACACTGAAGCTTTCTTT. It specifies CASSVGQGGILNTEAFF. The gene calls are TRBV9 and TRBJ1-1, with D tentatively TRBD1 (5 bases). CDR3 length: 17 amino acids. The germline CDR1 and CDR2 sequences are SGDLS and YYNGEE. V gave up 0 bases and J gave up 0 bases, with 15 bases separating them. The full variable domain, its missing parts supplied by reference TRBV9 and TRBJ1-1, is DSGVTQTPKHLITATGQRVTLRCSPRSGDLSVYWYQQSLDQGLQFLIQYYNGEERAKGNILERFSAQQFPDLHSELNLSSLELGDSALYFCASSVGQGGILNTEAFFGQGTRLTVV.